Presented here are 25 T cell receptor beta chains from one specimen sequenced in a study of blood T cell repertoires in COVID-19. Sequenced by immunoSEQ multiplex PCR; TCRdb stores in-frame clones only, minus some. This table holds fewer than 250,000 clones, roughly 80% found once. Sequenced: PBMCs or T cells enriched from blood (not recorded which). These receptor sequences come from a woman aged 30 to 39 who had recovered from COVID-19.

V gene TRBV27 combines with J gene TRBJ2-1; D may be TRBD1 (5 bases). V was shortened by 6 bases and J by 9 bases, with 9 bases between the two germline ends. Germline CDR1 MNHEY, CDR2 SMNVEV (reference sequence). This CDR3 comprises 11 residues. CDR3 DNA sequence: TGTGCCAGCAGCCCAGGGTTTGAGCAGTTCTTC. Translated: CASSPGFEQFF.

The CDR3 nucleotides read TGTGCAAGCTTACTAGCGGGGGGTGATGAGCAGTTCTTC. Its translation is CASLLAGGDEQFF. The rearrangement uses TRBV5-4 and TRBJ2-1; 12 bases are a match to TRBD2. CDR3 length equals 13 residues. Germline values: CDR1 SGHNT, CDR2 YYREEE (reference sequence).

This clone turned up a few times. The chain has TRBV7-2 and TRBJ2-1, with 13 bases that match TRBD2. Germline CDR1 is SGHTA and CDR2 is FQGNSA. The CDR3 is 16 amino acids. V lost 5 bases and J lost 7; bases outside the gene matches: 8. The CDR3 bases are TGTGCCAGCAGCCCCTCACTAGCGGGGGGGCAGAATGAGCAGTTCTTC. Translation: CASSPSLAGGQNEQFF.

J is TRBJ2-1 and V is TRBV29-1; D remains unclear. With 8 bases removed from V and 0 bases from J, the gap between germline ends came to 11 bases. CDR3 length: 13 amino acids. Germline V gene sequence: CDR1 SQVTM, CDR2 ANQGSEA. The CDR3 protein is CSLGSSSYNEQFF. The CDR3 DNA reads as TGCAGCCTCGGGTCAAGCTCCTACAATGAGCAGTTCTTC.

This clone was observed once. As DNA, the CDR3 is TGCGCCAGCAGGGACTCAGGGGCGGATGAAGCTTTCTTT. Protein: CASRDSGADEAFF. The V and J genes are TRBV10-2 and TRBJ1-1, with a weak D call TRBD1 (6 bases). The V gene lost 6 bases and the J gene lost 7 bases, with 15 bases spanning the gap. The V gene's germline CDR1 is WSHSY and CDR2 SAAADI. This CDR3 has 13 residues.

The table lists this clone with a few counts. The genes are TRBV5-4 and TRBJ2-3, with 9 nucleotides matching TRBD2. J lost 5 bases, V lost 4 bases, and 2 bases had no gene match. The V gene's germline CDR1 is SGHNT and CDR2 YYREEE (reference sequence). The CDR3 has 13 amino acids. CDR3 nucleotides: TGTGCCAGCAGCATGCGGGGGGGAGATACGCAGTATTTT. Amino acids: CASSMRGGDTQYF.

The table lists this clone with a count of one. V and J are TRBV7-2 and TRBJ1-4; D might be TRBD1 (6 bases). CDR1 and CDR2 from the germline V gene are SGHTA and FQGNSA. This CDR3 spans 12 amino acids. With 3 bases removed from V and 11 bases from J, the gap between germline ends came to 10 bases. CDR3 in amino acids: CASSFPGAKLFF. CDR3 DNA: TGTGCCAGCAGCTTCCCAGGGGCGAAACTGTTTTTT. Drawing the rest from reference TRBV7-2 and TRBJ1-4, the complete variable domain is GAGVSQSPSNKVTEKGKDVELRCDPISGHTALYWYRQSLGQGLEFLIYFQGNSAPDKSGLPSDRFSAERTGGSVSTLTIQRTQQEDSAVYLCASSFPGAKLFFGSGTQLSVL.

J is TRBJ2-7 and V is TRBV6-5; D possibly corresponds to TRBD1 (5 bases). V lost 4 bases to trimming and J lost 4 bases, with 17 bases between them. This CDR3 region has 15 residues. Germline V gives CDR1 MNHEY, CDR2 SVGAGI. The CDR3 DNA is TGTGCCAGCAGTTTCCTCAGGGCAGGGTGGTACGAGCAGTACTTC. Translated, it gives CASSFLRAGWYEQYF.

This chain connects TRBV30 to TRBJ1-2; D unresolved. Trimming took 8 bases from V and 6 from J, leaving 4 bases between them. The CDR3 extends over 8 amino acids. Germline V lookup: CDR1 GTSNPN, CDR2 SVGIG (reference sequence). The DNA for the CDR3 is TGTGCCGAGGATGGCTACACCTTC. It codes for CAEDGYTF.

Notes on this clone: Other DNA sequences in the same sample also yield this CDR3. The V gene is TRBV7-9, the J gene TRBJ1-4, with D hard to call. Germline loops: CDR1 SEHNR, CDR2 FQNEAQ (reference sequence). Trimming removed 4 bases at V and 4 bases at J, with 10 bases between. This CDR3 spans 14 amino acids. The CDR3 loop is CASSSGQYNEKLFF. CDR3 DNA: TGTGCCAGCAGCTCAGGCCAGTATAATGAAAAACTGTTTTTT.

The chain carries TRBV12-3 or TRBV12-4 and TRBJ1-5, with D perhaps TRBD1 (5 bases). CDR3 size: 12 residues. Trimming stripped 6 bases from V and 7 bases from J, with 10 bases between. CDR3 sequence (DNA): TGTGCCAGCAGGAGACAGTTCCAGCCCCAGCATTTT. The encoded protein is CASRRQFQPQHF.

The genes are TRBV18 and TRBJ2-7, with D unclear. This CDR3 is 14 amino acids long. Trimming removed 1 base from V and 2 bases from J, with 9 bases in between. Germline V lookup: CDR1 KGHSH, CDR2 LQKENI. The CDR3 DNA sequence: TGTGCCAGCTCACCACAGCAGGATCCCTACGAGCAGTACGTC. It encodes CASSPQQDPYEQYV.

CDR3: CASSETGTNTEAFF. CDR3 sequence (DNA): TGTGCCAGCAGTGAAACAGGGACGAACACTGAAGCTTTCTTT. This chain connects TRBV2 to TRBJ1-1; a weak D match, TRBD1 (6 bases). Germline V CDR1 and CDR2: SNHLY, FYNNEI. This CDR3 comprises 14 residues. Trimming removed 2 bases at V and 1 base at J, with 8 bases between. Full variable domain (outside the CDR3, taken from reference TRBV2 and TRBJ1-1): EPEVTQTPSHQVTQMGQEVILRCVPISNHLYFYWYRQILGQKVEFLVSFYNNEISEKSEIFDDQFSVERPDGSNFTLKIRSTKLEDSAMYFCASSETGTNTEAFFGQGTRLTVV.

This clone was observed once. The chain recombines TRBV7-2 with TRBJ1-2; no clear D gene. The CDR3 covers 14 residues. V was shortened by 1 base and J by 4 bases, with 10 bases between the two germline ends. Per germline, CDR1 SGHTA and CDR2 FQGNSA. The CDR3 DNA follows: TGTGCCAGCAGCTTAGTGGCAGGATCCTATGGCTACACCTTC. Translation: CASSLVAGSYGYTF.

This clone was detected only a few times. In nucleotides, the CDR3 is TGTGCCAGCAGCTTAGAAGAAAGACAGGGAAACTATGGCTACACCTTC. As protein: CASSLEERQGNYGYTF. The chain combines TRBV11-3 with TRBJ1-2, with 7 bases matching TRBD1. The V segment lost 0 bases and the J segment 2 bases; nucleotides outside the gene matches: 6. This CDR3 is built from 16 residues. Germline assignment: CDR1 SGHNT and CDR2 YENEEA.

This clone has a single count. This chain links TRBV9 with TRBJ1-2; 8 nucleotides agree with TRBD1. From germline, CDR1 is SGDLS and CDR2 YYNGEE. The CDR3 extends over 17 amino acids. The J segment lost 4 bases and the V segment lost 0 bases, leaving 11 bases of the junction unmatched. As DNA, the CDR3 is TGTGCCAGCAGCGTAGACGGAGGGGACAGGCCATTCTATGGCTACACCTTC. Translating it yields CASSVDGGDRPFYGYTF.

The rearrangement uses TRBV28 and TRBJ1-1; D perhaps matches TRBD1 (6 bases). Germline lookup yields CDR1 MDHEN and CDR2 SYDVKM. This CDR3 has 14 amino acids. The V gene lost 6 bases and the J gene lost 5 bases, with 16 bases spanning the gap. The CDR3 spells CASRAPQGRTEAFF. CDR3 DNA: TGTGCCAGCAGGGCCCCACAGGGTAGGACTGAAGCTTTCTTT.

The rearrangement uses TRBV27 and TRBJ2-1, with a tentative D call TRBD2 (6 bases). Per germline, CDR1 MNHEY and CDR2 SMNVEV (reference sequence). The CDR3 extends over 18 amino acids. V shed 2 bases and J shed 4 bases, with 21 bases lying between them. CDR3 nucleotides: TGTGCCAGCAGTTTAACCAGCCCCGGGAGCTTAGGATACAATGAGCAGTTCTTC. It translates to CASSLTSPGSLGYNEQFF.

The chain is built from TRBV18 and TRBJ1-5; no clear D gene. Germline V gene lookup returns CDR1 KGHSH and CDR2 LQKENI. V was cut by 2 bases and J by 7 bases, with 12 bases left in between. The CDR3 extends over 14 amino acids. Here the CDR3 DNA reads TGTGCCAGCTCACCATCCGAGGGAAGCCAGCCCCAGCATTTT. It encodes CASSPSEGSQPQHF.

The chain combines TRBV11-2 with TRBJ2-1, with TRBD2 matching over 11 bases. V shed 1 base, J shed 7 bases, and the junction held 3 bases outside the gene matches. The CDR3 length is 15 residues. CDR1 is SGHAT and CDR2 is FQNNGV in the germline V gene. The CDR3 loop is CASSLGLAGINEQFF. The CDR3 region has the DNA TGTGCCAGCAGCTTAGGACTAGCGGGGATTAATGAGCAGTTCTTC. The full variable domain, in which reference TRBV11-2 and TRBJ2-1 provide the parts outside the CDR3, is EAGVAQSPRYKIIEKRQSVAFWCNPISGHATLYWYQQILGQGPKLLIQFQNNGVVDDSQLPKDRFSAERLKGVDSTLKIQPAKLEDSAVYLCASSLGLAGINEQFFGPGTRLTVL.

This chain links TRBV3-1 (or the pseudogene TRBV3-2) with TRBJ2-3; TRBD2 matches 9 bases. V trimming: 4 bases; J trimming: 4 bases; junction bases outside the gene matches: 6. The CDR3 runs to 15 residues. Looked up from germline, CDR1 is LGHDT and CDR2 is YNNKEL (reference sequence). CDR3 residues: CASSPIAGAPDTQYF. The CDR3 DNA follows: TGTGCCAGCAGCCCAATAGCGGGAGCCCCAGATACGCAGTATTTT.

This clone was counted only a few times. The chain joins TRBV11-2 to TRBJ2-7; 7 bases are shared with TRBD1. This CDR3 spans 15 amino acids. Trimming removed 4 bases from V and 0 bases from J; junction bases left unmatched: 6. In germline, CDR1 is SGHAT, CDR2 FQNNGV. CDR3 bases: TGTGCCAGCAGCTCAGCAGGACAGGCCTCCTACGAGCAGTACTTC. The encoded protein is CASSSAGQASYEQYF. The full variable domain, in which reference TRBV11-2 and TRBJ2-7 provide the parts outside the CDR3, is EAGVAQSPRYKIIEKRQSVAFWCNPISGHATLYWYQQILGQGPKLLIQFQNNGVVDDSQLPKDRFSAERLKGVDSTLKIQPAKLEDSAVYLCASSSAGQASYEQYFGPGTRLTVT.

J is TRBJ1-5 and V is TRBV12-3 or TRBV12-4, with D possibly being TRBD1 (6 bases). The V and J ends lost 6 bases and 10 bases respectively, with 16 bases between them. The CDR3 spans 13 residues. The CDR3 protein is CASRTGTFPPQHF. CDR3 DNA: TGTGCCAGCAGGACCGGGACATTCCCCCCCCAGCATTTT.

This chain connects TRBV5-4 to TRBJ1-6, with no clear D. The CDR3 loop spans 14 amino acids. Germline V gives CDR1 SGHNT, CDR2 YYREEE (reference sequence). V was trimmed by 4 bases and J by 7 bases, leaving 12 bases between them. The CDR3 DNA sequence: TGTGCCAGCAGCCCGTTACGGGGAAATTCACCCCTCCACTTT. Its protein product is CASSPLRGNSPLHF.

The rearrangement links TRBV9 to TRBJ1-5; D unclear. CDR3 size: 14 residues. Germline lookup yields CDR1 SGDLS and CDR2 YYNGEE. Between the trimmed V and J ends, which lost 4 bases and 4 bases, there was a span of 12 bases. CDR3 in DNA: TGTGCCAGCAGCCTCCCTCCGGGGAATCAGCCCCAGCATTTT. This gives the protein CASSLPPGNQPQHF. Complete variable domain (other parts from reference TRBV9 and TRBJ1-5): DSGVTQTPKHLITATGQRVTLRCSPRSGDLSVYWYQQSLDQGLQFLIQYYNGEERAKGNILERFSAQQFPDLHSELNLSSLELGDSALYFCASSLPPGNQPQHFGDGTRLSIL.